This is a list of T cell receptor beta chains from one sample in a study of shared T cell receptors in the human thymus. Some clones are missing from TCRdb's copy, which holds only in-frame ones; the method was immunoSEQ multiplex PCR. The sample holds 600,000 or so clones; approximately 89% are singletons and the top ten take about 0.0094%. This sample was also put to use in a study of human thymus T cells.

The sample comprised thymocytes. The source of these receptors is a boy younger than two with a congenital heart defect. Each CDR3 is given with its conserved first and last residue. A D gene is named only where the DNA matches it firmly. Not every row has a clone size; where given, it reads once, few, many or a size class.

CDR3 DNA | CDR3 protein | J gene | D gene | clone size | V gene
TGTGCCAGCGGGGTGCAGGGTGGGAACACTGAAGCTTTCTTT | CASGVQGGNTEAFF | TRBJ1-1 | NA | NA | TRBV27
TGCGCCAGCAGCTACCTGCGGGACCCAGAAGGGAACACTGAAGCTTTCTTT | CASSYLRDPEGNTEAFF | TRBJ1-1 | NA | NA | TRBV5-1
TGCAGCCCCTTGTCCCTGCCCGGCTCTGGAAACACCATATATTTT | CSPLSLPGSGNTIYF | TRBJ1-3 | NA | NA | TRBV29-1
TGTGCCAGCAGCTTGGGGCGGGGACTAACCACAGATACGCAGTATTTT | CASSLGRGLTTDTQYF | TRBJ2-3 | TRBD2 | NA | TRBV7-3
TGTGCCACCAGCAGAGACCCAAATGAGCAGTTCTTC | CATSRDPNEQFF | TRBJ2-1 | NA | once | TRBV15
TGTGCCAGCAGCGAGCACCCCTGGACAGGGTCCCACTACGAGCAGTACTTC | CASSEHPWTGSHYEQYF | TRBJ2-7 | TRBD1 | NA | TRBV9
TGTGCCAGCAGCTACCGGGACAGAAAATATGGCTACACCTTC | CASSYRDRKYGYTF | TRBJ1-2 | TRBD1 | NA | TRBV7-2
TGTGCCAGCAGCCGTCTCGAAATGACAGGAGCAAGGAAAAACTATGGCTACACCTTC | CASSRLEMTGARKNYGYTF | TRBJ1-2 | NA | NA | TRBV5-4
TGTGCCAGCAGGGGGGCCGCCAAGGGAAACACCATATATTTT | CASRGAAKGNTIYF | TRBJ1-3 | NA | NA | TRBV28
TGTGCCAGCAGCCCACCGGGACTAGCGGGGGCCGACACCGGGGAGCTGTTTTTT | CASSPPGLAGADTGELFF | TRBJ2-2 | TRBD2 | NA | TRBV11-2
TGTGCCAGCAGCAACTCCGGGACAGGGAATGAAAAACTGTTTTTT | CASSNSGTGNEKLFF | TRBJ1-4 | TRBD1 | NA | TRBV4-2
TGTGCCAGCAGACGGACAGGGCGCTATGGCTACACCTTC | CASRRTGRYGYTF | TRBJ1-2 | TRBD1 | NA | TRBV28
TGCGCCAGCTCCCGGGGACAGGGTGTAGACGAGCAGTACTTC | CASSRGQGVDEQYF | TRBJ2-7 | TRBD1 | NA | TRBV10-2
TGTGCCAGCAGCCAAGGGGGGGAGCCAGATACGCAGTATTTT | CASSQGGEPDTQYF | TRBJ2-3 | NA | NA | TRBV14
TGCGCCAGCAGTCTGCTGGCGGGGTTACAAGAGACCCAGTACTTC | CASSLLAGLQETQYF | TRBJ2-5 | NA | NA | TRBV4-1
TGCGCCAGCAGCCCAGGACAGGGCCAATATGGCTACACCTTC | CASSPGQGQYGYTF | TRBJ1-2 | TRBD1 | NA | TRBV4-3
TGTGCCAGCAGTTTCAGACAGGGGGATTGGTACGGCAATCAGCCCCAGCATTTT | CASSFRQGDWYGNQPQHF | TRBJ1-5 | TRBD1 | NA | TRBV28
TGTGCCAGCAGTCCACAGGGGCTGACTAATGAAAAACTGTTTTTT | CASSPQGLTNEKLFF | TRBJ1-4 | TRBD1 | NA | TRBV6-1
TGTGCCACCAGCAGAGTCGAAGGGGCGTCGGACACTGAAGCTTTCTTT | CATSRVEGASDTEAFF | TRBJ1-1 | NA | NA | TRBV15
TGTGCCAGCAGCTTAGGGAGACAGGGGGCCACCTATGGCTACACCTTC | CASSLGRQGATYGYTF | TRBJ1-2 | TRBD1 | NA | TRBV7-9
TGTGCCAGCAGCCAAGATAAATCCATCTACGGCTACACCTTC | CASSQDKSIYGYTF | TRBJ1-2 | NA | NA | TRBV14
TGCAGTGCTAGTACTGGAAACACCATATATTTT | CSASTGNTIYF | TRBJ1-3 | NA | NA | TRBV20-1
TGTGCCAGTAAACAGGGTCGTGGGAAAAACATTCAGTACTTC | CASKQGRGKNIQYF | TRBJ2-4 | NA | NA | TRBV19
TGTGCCAGTAGTACTAACCATAAGACAGATAGCAATCAGCCCCAGCATTTT | CASSTNHKTDSNQPQHF | TRBJ1-5 | NA | NA | TRBV19
TGTGCCAGCTCACCACCGCGGGGGTTGAATGAGCAGTTCTTC | CASSPPRGLNEQFF | TRBJ2-1 | TRBD2 | NA | TRBV18
TGCAGCGTTGAGAACGCGGGAGCAAATGAGCAGTTCTTC | CSVENAGANEQFF | TRBJ2-1 | TRBD2 | NA | TRBV29-1
TGTGCCTGGATCGAGGAGGGGTGCCGGGCTTTCTTT | CAWIEEGCRAFF | TRBJ1-1 | NA | NA | TRBV30
TGCGCCAGCAGCCGAAACCCCGACAGTCAGGGCTACAATGAGCAGTTCTTC | CASSRNPDSQGYNEQFF | TRBJ2-1 | NA | NA | TRBV5-1
TGCAGCGTTGAACTGGGGCGGGGAGGCTACACCTTC | CSVELGRGGYTF | TRBJ1-2 | NA | NA | TRBV29-1
TGTGCCAGCAGCTTCGGACTAGCGGGCCACTACGAGCAGTACTTC | CASSFGLAGHYEQYF | TRBJ2-7 | TRBD2 | NA | TRBV7-6
TGTGCCAGCAGCGTAGAAGTTAGCCACCGGACTAGCGGCACAGATACGCAGTATTTT | CASSVEVSHRTSGTDTQYF | TRBJ2-3 | TRBD2 | once | TRBV9
TGTGCCACCAGCAGAGATTGGGACAGGGAGGTGAAGCCCCAGCATTTT | CATSRDWDREVKPQHF | TRBJ1-5 | TRBD1 | NA | TRBV15
TGTGCCAGCAGCCAAGACAGGAGGGGAGAGACCCAGTACTTC | CASSQDRRGETQYF | TRBJ2-5 | NA | NA | TRBV14
TGCGCCAGCAGCTCCCCTTACAGGTTGGCTGAGCAGTTCTTC | CASSSPYRLAEQFF | TRBJ2-1 | NA | NA | TRBV5-1
TGTGCCATCAGTGAGTCGGGAGGGAGGCTGGGCAATCAGCCCCAGCATTTT | CAISESGGRLGNQPQHF | TRBJ1-5 | NA | NA | TRBV10-3
TGTGCCAGCAGCTTAAGGTTGGGACAGGAAGAGACCCAGTACTTC | CASSLRLGQEETQYF | TRBJ2-5 | TRBD1 | NA | TRBV7-9
TGTGCCAGCAGCAATATTTTGATGACCCGGGACAGGGTATTTTTTAGCAATCAGCCCCAGCATTTT | CASSNILMTRDRVFFSNQPQHF | TRBJ1-5 | TRBD1 | once | TRBV7-8